Listed here are 10 T cell receptor beta chains from one sample, sequenced in a study of blood T cell repertoires in COVID-19. Measured with immunoSEQ multiplex PCR; TCRdb has only the in-frame clones, and not every one. The sample contains roughly 180,000 clones, approximately 80% of which appear only once. Source material: PBMCs or T cells enriched from blood (not recorded which). Source of these receptors: a man aged 50-59 years who had recovered from COVID-19.

V gene TRBV5-1 combines with J gene TRBJ1-1; D uncertain. Germline values: CDR1 SGHRS, CDR2 YFSETQ. Trimming stripped 0 bases from V and 6 bases from J, with 6 bases between. This CDR3 has 12 amino acids. The CDR3 DNA reads TGCGCCAGCAGCTTGGATTTAGCTGAAGCTTTCTTT. Amino acids: CASSLDLAEAFF.

The sample holds many counts of this clone. The chain links TRBV7-6 to TRBJ2-1; 12 bases align to TRBD2. Germline trimming cut 2 bases from V and 6 bases from J; bases unmatched to any gene: 17. The CDR3 extends over 20 amino acids. Germline values: CDR1 SGHVS, CDR2 FNYEAQ. CDR3 in DNA: TGTGCCAGCAGCTTATATCGGGCTAGCGGGAGGGCCCAGCCCGGCAATGAGCAGTTCTTC. It yields the protein CASSLYRASGRAQPGNEQFF.

This clone was seen only once. V is TRBV27 and J is TRBJ1-6; D ambiguous. The CDR3 length is 16 residues. V gave up 6 bases and J gave up 0 bases, with 12 bases separating them. Per germline, CDR1 MNHEY and CDR2 SMNVEV (reference sequence). The CDR3 region is CASSPQRASYNSPLHF. The CDR3, as DNA: TGTGCCAGCAGCCCCCAGAGGGCCTCCTATAATTCACCCCTCCACTTT.

V usage is TRBV3-1 (or the pseudogene TRBV3-2) and J usage is TRBJ2-5; D is possibly TRBD2 (6 bases). This CDR3 is built from 15 residues. Trimming took 5 bases from V and 0 from J, leaving 13 bases between them. Germline V CDR1 and CDR2: LGHDT, YNNKEL (reference sequence). The CDR3 spells CASSGGTPYQETQYF. Here the CDR3 DNA reads TGTGCCAGCAGCGGAGGGACCCCGTACCAAGAGACCCAGTACTTC.

The J gene is TRBJ2-5, the V gene TRBV2; 9 positions agree with TRBD1. The CDR3 extends over 15 amino acids. V lost 6 bases and J lost 4; bases outside the gene matches: 9. Germline lookup yields CDR1 SNHLY and CDR2 FYNNEI. CDR3 sequence: CASSSEGTGIETQYF. Written as DNA, the CDR3 is TGTGCCAGCAGCTCCGAAGGGACAGGGATAGAGACCCAGTACTTC.

V usage is TRBV10-2 and J usage is TRBJ1-4; 7 positions match TRBD1. Germline V gives CDR1 WSHSY, CDR2 SAAADI. CDR3 length equals 14 residues. Unmatched junction bases numbered 7, after V lost 2 bases and J lost 10 bases. CDR3 region: CASSEPAAGGKLFF. As DNA, the CDR3 is TGCGCCAGCAGTGAGCCAGCGGCAGGGGGAAAACTGTTTTTT.

This chain joins TRBV25-1 and TRBJ2-3, with 8 bases matching TRBD1. The V gene's germline CDR1 is MGHDK and CDR2 SYGVNS. There are 15 residues in the CDR3. J was trimmed by 3 bases and V by 7 bases; bases with no gene match: 9. The DNA for the CDR3 is TGTGCCAGCAAGGGAACGACAGGGGAAACAGATACGCAGTATTTT. Its protein is CASKGTTGETDTQYF.

The J gene is TRBJ2-1, the V gene TRBV11-2, with 9 bases identical to TRBD2. Unmatched junction bases numbered 9, after V lost 8 bases and J lost 1 base. Germline V lookup: CDR1 SGHAT, CDR2 FQNNGV. This CDR3 has 16 residues. Here the CDR3 reads CASRPSGTASYNEQFF. The CDR3 DNA sequence: TGTGCCAGCCGCCCTAGCGGGACGGCGTCCTACAATGAGCAGTTCTTC. Filled out from reference TRBV11-2 and TRBJ2-1, the complete variable domain reads EAGVAQSPRYKIIEKRQSVAFWCNPISGHATLYWYQQILGQGPKLLIQFQNNGVVDDSQLPKDRFSAERLKGVDSTLKIQPAKLEDSAVYLCASRPSGTASYNEQFFGPGTRLTVL.

This clone has only one observation. V gene TRBV5-1 combines with J gene TRBJ1-1; a possible D gene is TRBD1 (5 bases). The CDR3 extends over 15 amino acids. The germline CDR1 and CDR2 sequences are SGHRS and YFSETQ. Trimming pared 0 bases from V and 2 bases from J, leaving 11 bases between. For the CDR3, the DNA is TGCGCCAGCAGCTTGGCCGCAGGGCTAAACACTGAAGCTTTCTTT. Translation gives CASSLAAGLNTEAFF. The full variable domain, rest sourced from reference TRBV5-1 and TRBJ1-1, is KAGVTQTPRYLIKTRGQQVTLSCSPISGHRSVSWYQQTPGQGLQFLFEYFSETQRNKGNFPGRFSGRQFSNSRSEMNVSTLELGDSALYLCASSLAAGLNTEAFFGQGTRLTVV.

The chain recombines TRBV5-1 with TRBJ1-5; D remains unclear. Per the germline V gene, CDR1 is SGHRS and CDR2 is YFSETQ. Trimming pared 0 bases from V and 1 base from J, leaving 8 bases between. CDR3 length: 15 residues. The CDR3 DNA follows: TGCGCCAGCAGCTTGGGAGGGTTAAGCAATCAGCCCCAGCATTTT. As protein: CASSLGGLSNQPQHF.